This TCR beta chain appears in the sequencing data of a study of T cells in Graves' hyperthyroidism and ophthalmopathy. When ophthalmopathy did not progress within 18 months, Graves' hyperthyroidism was considered stable. CDR1 SEHNR and CDR2 FQNEAQ come from the germline V gene (reference sequence). The CDR3 is 15 amino acids. V was clipped by 5 bases and J by 4 bases, with 14 bases between them. TCR beta CDR3 regions were amplified from RNA. When the TCR CDR3 underwent first-round RT-PCR, the HTBI primer set was used. A single record per CDR3 protein comes from TCRdb applying MiXCR to the multiplex PCR reads. The profile covers about 840,000 distinct CDR3 sequences, with roughly 40% appearing a single time and about 9% taken by the ten largest. Study outcomes and limitations: Patients with ophthalmopathy were separated from those with stable hyperthyroidism by a 13 V-J model. The model forecast ophthalmopathy, anticipating it by a median about 6.5 months before onset.

In its sample, this clonotype was seen a few times. No antigen is known for it. This sequence originates from a young man with Graves' hyperthyroidism. The sample was blood. The chain combines TRBV7-9 with TRBJ2-2; tentatively, D is TRBD2 (5 bases). In DNA form, the CDR3 reads TGTGCCAGCAGCCTCCTACCTAGCAGCACCGGGGAGCTGTTTTTT. It specifies CASSLLPSSTGELFF.